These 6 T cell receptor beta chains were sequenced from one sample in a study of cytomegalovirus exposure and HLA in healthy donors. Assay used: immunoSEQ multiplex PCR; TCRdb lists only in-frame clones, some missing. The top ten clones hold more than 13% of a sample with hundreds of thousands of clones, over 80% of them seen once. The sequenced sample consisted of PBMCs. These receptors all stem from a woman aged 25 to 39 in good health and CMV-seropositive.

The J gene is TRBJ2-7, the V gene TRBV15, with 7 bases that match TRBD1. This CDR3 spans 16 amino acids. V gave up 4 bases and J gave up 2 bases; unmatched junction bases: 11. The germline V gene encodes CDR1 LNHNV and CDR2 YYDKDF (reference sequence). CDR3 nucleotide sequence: TGTGCCACCAGCACCTCGACCAGGACAGGAACCTACGAGCAGTACTTC. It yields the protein CATSTSTRTGTYEQYF.

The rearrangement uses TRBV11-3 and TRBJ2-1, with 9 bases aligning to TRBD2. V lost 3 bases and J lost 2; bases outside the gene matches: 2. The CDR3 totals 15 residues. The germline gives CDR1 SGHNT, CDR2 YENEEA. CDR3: CASSFSGSPYNEQFF. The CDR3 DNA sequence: TGTGCCAGCAGCTTTAGCGGGAGCCCCTACAATGAGCAGTTCTTC.

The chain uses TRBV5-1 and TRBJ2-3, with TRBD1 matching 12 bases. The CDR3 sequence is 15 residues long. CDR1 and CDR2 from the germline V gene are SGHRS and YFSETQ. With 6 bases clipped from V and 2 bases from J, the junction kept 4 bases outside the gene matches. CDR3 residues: CASNLGQGATDTQYF. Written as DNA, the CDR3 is TGCGCCAGCAATCTGGGACAGGGGGCCACAGATACGCAGTATTTT.

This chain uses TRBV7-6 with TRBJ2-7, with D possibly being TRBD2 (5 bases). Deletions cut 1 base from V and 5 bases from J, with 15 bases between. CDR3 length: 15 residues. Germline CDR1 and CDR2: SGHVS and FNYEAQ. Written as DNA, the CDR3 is TGTGCCAGCAGCTTAGGACCGGGAAGTATCAACGAGCAGTACTTC. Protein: CASSLGPGSINEQYF.

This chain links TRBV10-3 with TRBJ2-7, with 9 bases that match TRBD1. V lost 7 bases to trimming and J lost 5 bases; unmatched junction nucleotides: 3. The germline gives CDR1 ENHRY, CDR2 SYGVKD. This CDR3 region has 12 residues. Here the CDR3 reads CAITGQGDEQYF. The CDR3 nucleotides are TGTGCCATCACGGGACAGGGCGACGAGCAGTACTTC.

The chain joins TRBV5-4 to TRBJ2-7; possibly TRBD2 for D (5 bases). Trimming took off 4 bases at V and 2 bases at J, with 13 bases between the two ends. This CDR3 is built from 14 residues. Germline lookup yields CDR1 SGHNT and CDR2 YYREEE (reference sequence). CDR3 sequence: CASSKGGAAYEQYF. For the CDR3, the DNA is TGTGCCAGCAGCAAGGGCGGAGCGGCCTACGAGCAGTACTTC.